The 27 T cell receptor beta chains in this list originate from one sample, sequenced in a study of T cell responses to AZD1222 COVID-19 vaccine. Only in-frame clones appear in the TCRdb table, and some are missing; sequencing was by immunoSEQ multiplex PCR. The table includes around 94,000 clones, around 83% detected once. The sequencing here drew on peripheral blood, taken on day 0 of AZD1222 vaccination. These receptors were obtained from an adult in good health.

The chain couples TRBV30 to TRBJ2-7, with D uncertain. The CDR3 consists of 13 residues. Trimming took off 1 base at V and 1 base at J, with 8 bases between the two ends. CDR1 is GTSNPN, CDR2 SVGIG, per germline (reference sequence). The chain's CDR3 is CAWSDQSSYEQYF. CDR3 DNA sequence: TGTGCCTGGAGTGACCAGTCTTCCTACGAGCAGTACTTC.

This chain joins TRBV7-6 and TRBJ1-6, with no clear D. This CDR3 is 16 amino acids long. The germline gives CDR1 SGHVS, CDR2 FNYEAQ. V was trimmed by 4 bases and J by 7 bases, leaving 17 bases between them. The CDR3 region has the DNA TGTGCCAGCAGCTCCCTCCCCCCAGGAAGCAATTCACCCCTCCACTTT. This codes for CASSSLPPGSNSPLHF.

The rearrangement joins TRBV7-8 to TRBJ2-7, with TRBD2 matching over 7 bases. This CDR3 region has 16 residues. Trimming removed 4 bases from V and 2 bases from J; junction bases left unmatched: 11. The germline gives CDR1 SGHVS, CDR2 FQNEAQ. CDR3 nucleotide sequence: TGTGCCAGCAGCTCCCAAGGGAGCGGGGTCCCCTACGAGCAGTACTTC. Amino acid sequence: CASSSQGSGVPYEQYF.

V is TRBV28 and J is TRBJ1-5; no definite D call. The CDR3 sequence is 18 residues long. Trimming shortened V by 3 bases and J by 7 bases, and 25 bases separated the two germline ends. Looked up from germline, CDR1 is MDHEN and CDR2 is SYDVKM. CDR3 in DNA: TGTGCCAGCAGTTTGGGGTTCACAGCCCGTACTTATTCGCAGCCCCAGCATTTT. The encoded protein is CASSLGFTARTYSQPQHF.

This clone was seen a handful of times. The chain links TRBV5-6 to TRBJ2-2; TRBD2 matches 7 bases. There are 15 residues in the CDR3. Trimming took 6 bases from V and 4 from J; bases not matched to a gene: 9. Germline V gene sequence: CDR1 SGHDT, CDR2 YYEEEE. The CDR3 here is CASTDGGWSTGELFF. Written as DNA, the CDR3 is TGTGCCAGCACTGACGGGGGGTGGAGCACCGGGGAGCTGTTTTTT.

V gene TRBV4-3 combines with J gene TRBJ1-3; D might be TRBD1 (6 bases). The V gene lost 0 bases and the J gene lost 1 base, with 16 bases spanning the gap. CDR3 length: 18 residues. Germline lookup yields CDR1 LGHNA and CDR2 YSLEER. The CDR3 reads CASSQERTGKLSGNTIYF. As DNA, the CDR3 is TGCGCCAGCAGCCAAGAGAGAACAGGGAAGTTGTCTGGAAACACCATATATTTT.

This clone was found once. This chain joins TRBV10-3 and TRBJ1-2; 10 bases match TRBD1. Germline-derived CDR1 and CDR2 are ENHRY and SYGVKD. The V gene end was trimmed by 2 bases and the J gene end by 7 bases; junction bases not matched to a gene: 10. The CDR3 extends over 16 amino acids. The CDR3 is CAISEGGDRGSFGYTF. In nucleotides, the CDR3 is TGTGCCATCAGTGAGGGAGGGGACAGGGGAAGTTTTGGCTACACCTTC.

The rearrangement joins TRBV19 to TRBJ1-2, with unresolved D. V lost 2 bases to trimming and J lost 8 bases, with 12 bases between them. CDR1 is LNHDA, CDR2 SQIVND, per germline (reference sequence). The CDR3 has 13 residues. CDR3 coding DNA: TGTGCCAGTAGTATATTGCTACTCGGGGGCTACACCTTC. It translates to CASSILLLGGYTF.

The gene calls are TRBV6-2 or TRBV6-3 and TRBJ1-1; D is ambiguous. V was trimmed by 4 bases and J by 6 bases, leaving 15 bases between them. The CDR3 spans 14 residues. CDR1 and CDR2 from the germline V gene are MNHEY and SVGEGT. The CDR3 region has the DNA TGTGCCAGCAGTTGGCGACCATCAGGCGCTGAAGCTTTCTTT. It codes for CASSWRPSGAEAFF.

The gene calls are TRBV30 and TRBJ2-1; D is unresolved. Germline V lookup: CDR1 GTSNPN, CDR2 SVGIG (reference sequence). V gave up 5 bases and J gave up 6 bases, with 23 bases separating them. The CDR3 contains 16 residues. The CDR3 nucleotides read TGTGCCTGGGGCGCCCCGGGTTCAGGCCCGTCCAATGAGCAGTTCTTC. This gives the protein CAWGAPGSGPSNEQFF.

In DNA form, the CDR3 reads TGTGCCAGCAGCTTAGGAGCGACCCCCGGGGAGCTGTTTTTT. This gives the protein CASSLGATPGELFF. The rearrangement links TRBV7-2 to TRBJ2-2; D is uncertain. CDR1 SGHTA and CDR2 FQGNSA come from the germline V gene. The CDR3 length is 14 residues. The V end was cut by 1 base, the J end by 6 bases, with 9 bases between.

The chain employs TRBV3-1 (or the pseudogene TRBV3-2) and TRBJ2-1; 9 bases agree with TRBD2. The CDR3 consists of 16 residues. Germline CDR1 LGHDT, CDR2 YNNKEL (reference sequence). V gave up 4 bases and J gave up 6 bases; unmatched junction bases: 10. The CDR3 bases are TGTGCCAGCAGCCGAGTTGCGGGAGGGCCGGGCAATGAGCAGTTCTTC. Amino acids: CASSRVAGGPGNEQFF.

The V and J genes are TRBV7-2 and TRBJ2-2; D is possibly TRBD1 (5 bases). The CDR3 consists of 16 residues. Trimming removed 5 bases from V and 0 bases from J, with 13 bases in between. Germline-derived CDR1 and CDR2 are SGHTA and FQGNSA. The CDR3, as DNA: TGTGCCAGCAGCCCCTGGACACCCGCGAACACCGGGGAGCTGTTTTTT. Its translation is CASSPWTPANTGELFF.

The chain has TRBV7-2 and TRBJ2-3; no clear D. The germline gives CDR1 SGHTA, CDR2 FQGNSA. Trimming shortened V by 0 bases and J by 1 base, and 8 bases separated the two germline ends. The CDR3 has 15 residues. This CDR3 reads CASSLAVLGTDTQYF. In DNA form, the CDR3 reads TGTGCCAGCAGCTTAGCGGTGTTGGGCACAGATACGCAGTATTTT. The entire variable domain, with the rest obtained from reference TRBV7-2 and TRBJ2-3, is as follows: GAGVSQSPSNKVTEKGKDVELRCDPISGHTALYWYRQSLGQGLEFLIYFQGNSAPDKSGLPSDRFSAERTGGSVSTLTIQRTQQEDSAVYLCASSLAVLGTDTQYFGPGTRLTVL.

The CDR3 spells CATSDSGQLSSYNSPLHF. The CDR3 DNA is TGTGCCACCAGTGATTCCGGACAGCTGAGCTCCTATAATTCACCCCTCCACTTT. The genes are TRBV24-1 and TRBJ1-6; tentative D call: TRBD1 (6 bases). This CDR3 region has 18 residues. Germline V gene sequence: CDR1 KGHDR, CDR2 SFDVKD. V was shortened by 2 bases and J by 0 bases, with 13 bases between the two germline ends.

The rearrangement uses TRBV9 and TRBJ2-3; possible D gene TRBD2, 6 bases. Deletions cut 1 base from V and 6 bases from J, with 12 bases between. The length of the CDR3 is 14 residues. Per germline, CDR1 SGDLS and CDR2 YYNGEE. The CDR3 sequence is CASSVIAAADTQYF. CDR3 DNA sequence: TGTGCCAGCAGCGTAATAGCGGCTGCGGATACGCAGTATTTT.

V gene TRBV5-5 combines with J gene TRBJ2-6; 7 positions agree with TRBD1. CDR3 length: 15 residues. CDR1 is SGHKS, CDR2 YYEKEE, per germline (reference sequence). The V gene end was trimmed by 1 base and the J gene end by 4 bases; junction bases not matched to a gene: 2. The CDR3 DNA is TGTGCCAGCAGCTTGACAGGGGCGGGGGCCAACGTCCTGACTTTC. Translation: CASSLTGAGANVLTF.

The chain couples TRBV7-6 to TRBJ2-1; possibly TRBD2 for D (5 bases). Germline CDR1 and CDR2: SGHVS and FNYEAQ. Trimming removed 0 bases from V and 9 bases from J, with 6 bases in between. This CDR3 has 12 amino acids. CDR3 sequence: CASSLASGEQFF. The CDR3 bases are TGTGCCAGCAGCTTAGCGAGCGGTGAGCAGTTCTTC.

The chain employs TRBV3-1 (or the pseudogene TRBV3-2) and TRBJ2-7; a weak D match, TRBD1 (6 bases). V dropped 2 bases and J dropped 2 bases, with 10 bases sitting between them. Germline V gene sequence: CDR1 LGHDT, CDR2 YNNKEL (reference sequence). CDR3 length: 14 amino acids. The CDR3 protein is CASSQQGTTYEQYF. Written as DNA, the CDR3 is TGTGCCAGCAGCCAACAGGGGACGACCTACGAGCAGTACTTC.

J is TRBJ2-2 and V is TRBV6-1; maybe TRBD2 (6 bases). The V gene lost 3 bases and the J gene lost 6 bases, with 17 bases spanning the gap. There are 16 residues in the CDR3. The germline gives CDR1 MNHNS, CDR2 SASEGT. The CDR3, as DNA: TGTGCCAGCAGTGATGGCGTGGGCAGGAGGGCCGGGGAGCTGTTTTTT. It specifies CASSDGVGRRAGELFF.

The chain recombines TRBV5-1 with TRBJ2-1; D gene ambiguous. Germline CDR1 SGHRS, CDR2 YFSETQ. The length of the CDR3 is 18 residues. The ends were cut back, 0 bases at V and 0 bases at J, with 16 bases in the middle. The CDR3 loop is CASSLASTPWSSYNEQFF. DNA of the CDR3: TGCGCCAGCAGCTTGGCCTCGACACCGTGGAGCTCCTACAATGAGCAGTTCTTC. Full variable domain (outside the CDR3, taken from reference TRBV5-1 and TRBJ2-1): KAGVTQTPRYLIKTRGQQVTLSCSPISGHRSVSWYQQTPGQGLQFLFEYFSETQRNKGNFPGRFSGRQFSNSRSEMNVSTLELGDSALYLCASSLASTPWSSYNEQFFGPGTRLTVL.

The rearrangement joins TRBV3-1 (or the pseudogene TRBV3-2) to TRBJ2-7; a weak D match, TRBD2 (6 bases). The germline CDR1 and CDR2 sequences are LGHDT and YNNKEL (reference sequence). V lost 1 base to trimming and J lost 2 bases, with 9 bases between them. This CDR3 spans 14 amino acids. DNA for the CDR3: TGTGCCAGCAGCCAAGGCGGGATCACCTACGAGCAGTACTTC. Amino acid sequence: CASSQGGITYEQYF.

This chain connects TRBV4-2 to TRBJ1-4; D is unresolved. The CDR3 runs 14 residues. V lost 2 bases and J 5 bases, leaving 9 bases between the germline ends. Germline V gene sequence: CDR1 LGHNA, CDR2 YNFKEQ. Written as DNA, the CDR3 is TGTGCCAGCAGCCAACCCCGGACGAATGAAAAACTGTTTTTT. It translates to CASSQPRTNEKLFF.

A single count supports this clone. The V call is TRBV2, the J call TRBJ2-3; maybe TRBD1 (6 bases). V was trimmed by 4 bases and J by 2 bases, leaving 19 bases between them. The CDR3 sequence is 17 residues long. CDR1 and CDR2 from the germline V gene are SNHLY and FYNNEI. CDR3 in amino acids: CASSARSTGSFTDTQYF. The CDR3, as DNA: TGTGCCAGCAGTGCCCGGTCGACAGGATCCTTCACAGATACGCAGTATTTT.

This chain joins TRBV21-1 and TRBJ1-1; TRBD1 is the table's D call and was not checked against the DNA. TRBV21-1 is designated a pseudogene. The CDR3 contains 16 residues. CDR3 coding DNA: TGTGCCAGCAGCAAAGTAAAAGGTTTAAAACAGTGGAAAGCTTTCTTT. It translates to CASSKVKGLKQWKAFF.

The V call is TRBV5-6, the J call TRBJ1-1, with a possible D match to TRBD1 (5 bases). There are 14 residues in the CDR3. Germline CDR1 reads SGHDT; CDR2 reads YYEEEE. V dropped 1 base and J dropped 1 base, with 8 bases sitting between them. The CDR3 protein is CASSLNGGNTEAFF. The DNA of the CDR3 is TGTGCCAGCAGCTTGAACGGGGGGAACACTGAAGCTTTCTTT.

The chain employs TRBV7-2 and TRBJ2-1, with TRBD2 matching over 7 bases. Trimming took 2 bases from V and 8 from J; bases not matched to a gene: 6. Per germline, CDR1 SGHTA and CDR2 FQGNSA. The CDR3 contains 14 residues. CDR3: CASSLLLAVDEQFF. The CDR3 bases are TGTGCCAGCAGCTTACTTCTAGCGGTCGATGAGCAGTTCTTC.